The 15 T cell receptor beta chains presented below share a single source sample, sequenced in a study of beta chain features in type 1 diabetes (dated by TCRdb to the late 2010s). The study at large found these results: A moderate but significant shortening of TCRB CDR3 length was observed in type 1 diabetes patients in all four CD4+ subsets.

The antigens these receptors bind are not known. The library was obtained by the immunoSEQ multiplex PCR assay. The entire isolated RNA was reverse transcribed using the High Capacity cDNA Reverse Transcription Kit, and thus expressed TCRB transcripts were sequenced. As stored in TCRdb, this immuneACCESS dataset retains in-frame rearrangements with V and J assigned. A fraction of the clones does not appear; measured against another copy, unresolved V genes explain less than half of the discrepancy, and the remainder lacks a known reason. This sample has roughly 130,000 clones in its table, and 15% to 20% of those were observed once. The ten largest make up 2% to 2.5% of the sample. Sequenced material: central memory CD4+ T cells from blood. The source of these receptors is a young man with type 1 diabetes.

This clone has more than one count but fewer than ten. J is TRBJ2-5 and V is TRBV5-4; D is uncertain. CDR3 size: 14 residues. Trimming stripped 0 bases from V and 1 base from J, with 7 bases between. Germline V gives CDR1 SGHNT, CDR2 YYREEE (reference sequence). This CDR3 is CASSLGLLQETQYF. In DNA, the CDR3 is TGTGCCAGCAGCTTGGGGCTGCTCCAAGAGACCCAGTACTTC.

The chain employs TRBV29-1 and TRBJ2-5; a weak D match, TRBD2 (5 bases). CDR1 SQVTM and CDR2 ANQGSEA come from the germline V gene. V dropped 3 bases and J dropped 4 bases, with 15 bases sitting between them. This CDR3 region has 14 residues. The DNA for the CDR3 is TGCAGCGTTGATGGATCACCTGAGGGAGAGACCCAGTACTTC. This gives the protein CSVDGSPEGETQYF.

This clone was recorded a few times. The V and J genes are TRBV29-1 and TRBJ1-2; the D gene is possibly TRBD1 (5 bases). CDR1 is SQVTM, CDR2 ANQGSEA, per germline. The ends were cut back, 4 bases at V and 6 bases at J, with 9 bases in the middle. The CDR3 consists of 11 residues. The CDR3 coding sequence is TGCAGCGTTGTGGGGGTAGATGGCTACACCTTC. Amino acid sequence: CSVVGVDGYTF.

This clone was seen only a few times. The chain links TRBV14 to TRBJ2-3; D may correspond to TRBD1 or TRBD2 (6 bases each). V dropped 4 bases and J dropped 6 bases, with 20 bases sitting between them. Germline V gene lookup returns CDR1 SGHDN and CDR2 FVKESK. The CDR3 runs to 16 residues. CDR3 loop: CASSRYPGALSDTQYF. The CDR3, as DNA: TGTGCCAGCAGCCGGTACCCGGGGGCTCTCTCTGATACGCAGTATTTT.

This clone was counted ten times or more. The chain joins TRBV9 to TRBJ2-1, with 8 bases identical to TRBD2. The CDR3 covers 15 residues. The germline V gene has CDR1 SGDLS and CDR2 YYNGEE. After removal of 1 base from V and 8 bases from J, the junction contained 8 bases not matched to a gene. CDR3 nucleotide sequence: TGTGCCAGCAGCGTAAAGGCGGGGGGCCCGTATGAGCAGTTCTTC. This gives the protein CASSVKAGGPYEQFF.

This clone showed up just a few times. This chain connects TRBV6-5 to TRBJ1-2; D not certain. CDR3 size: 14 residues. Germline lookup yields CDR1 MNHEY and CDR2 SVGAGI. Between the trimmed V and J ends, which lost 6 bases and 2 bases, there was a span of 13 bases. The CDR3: CASRHRRGNYGYTF. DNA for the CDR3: TGTGCCAGCAGGCACCGGAGAGGAAACTATGGCTACACCTTC.

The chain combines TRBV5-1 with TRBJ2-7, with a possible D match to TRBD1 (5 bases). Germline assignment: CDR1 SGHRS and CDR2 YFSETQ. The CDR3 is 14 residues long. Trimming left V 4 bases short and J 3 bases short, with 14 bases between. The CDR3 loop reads CASSVREQRYEQYF. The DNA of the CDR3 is TGCGCCAGCAGCGTCAGGGAACAGCGCTACGAGCAGTACTTC.

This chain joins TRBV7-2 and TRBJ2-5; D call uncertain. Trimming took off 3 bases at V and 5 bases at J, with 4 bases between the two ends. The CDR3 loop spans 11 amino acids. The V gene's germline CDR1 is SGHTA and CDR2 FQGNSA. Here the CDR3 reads CASSFAETQYF. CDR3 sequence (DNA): TGTGCCAGCAGCTTCGCGGAGACCCAGTACTTC.

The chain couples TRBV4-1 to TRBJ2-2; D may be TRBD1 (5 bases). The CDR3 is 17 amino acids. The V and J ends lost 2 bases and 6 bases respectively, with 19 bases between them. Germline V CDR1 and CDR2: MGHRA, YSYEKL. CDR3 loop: CASSQFAGPRTAGELFF. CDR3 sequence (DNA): TGCGCCAGCAGCCAATTCGCAGGGCCTCGAACAGCCGGGGAGCTGTTTTTT.

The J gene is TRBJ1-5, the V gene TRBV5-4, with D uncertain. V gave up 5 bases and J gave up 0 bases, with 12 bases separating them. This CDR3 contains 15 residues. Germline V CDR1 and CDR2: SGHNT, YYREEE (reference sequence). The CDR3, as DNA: TGTGCCAGCAGGACGACGGCTTATAGCAATCAGCCCCAGCATTTT. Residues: CASRTTAYSNQPQHF. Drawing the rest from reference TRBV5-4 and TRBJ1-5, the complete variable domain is ETGVTQSPTHLIKTRGQQVTLRCSSQSGHNTVSWYQQALGQGPQFIFQYYREEENGRGNFPPRFSGLQFPNYSSELNVNALELDDSALYLCASRTTAYSNQPQHFGDGTRLSIL.

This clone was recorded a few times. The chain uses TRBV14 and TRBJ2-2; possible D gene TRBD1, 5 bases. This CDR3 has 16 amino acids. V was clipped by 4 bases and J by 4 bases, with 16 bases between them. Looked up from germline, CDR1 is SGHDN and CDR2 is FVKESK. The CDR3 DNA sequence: TGTGCCAGCAGCCGGTCGGGTTGGGGCCGCACCGGGGAGCTGTTTTTT. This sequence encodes CASSRSGWGRTGELFF.

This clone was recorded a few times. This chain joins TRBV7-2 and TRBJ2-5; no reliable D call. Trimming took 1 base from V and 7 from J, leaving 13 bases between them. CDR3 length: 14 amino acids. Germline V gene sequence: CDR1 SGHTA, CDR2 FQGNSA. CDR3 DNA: TGTGCCAGCAGCTTAGTATTTAGGGCTGGGACCCAGTACTTC. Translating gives CASSLVFRAGTQYF.

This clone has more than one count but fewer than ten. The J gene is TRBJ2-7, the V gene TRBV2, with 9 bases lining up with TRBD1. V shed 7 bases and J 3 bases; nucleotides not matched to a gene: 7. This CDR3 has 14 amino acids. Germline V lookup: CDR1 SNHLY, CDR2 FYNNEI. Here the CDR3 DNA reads TGTGCCAGCATGTTACAGGGGGCAAGCTACGAGCAGTACTTC. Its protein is CASMLQGASYEQYF. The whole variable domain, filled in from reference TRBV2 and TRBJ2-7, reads EPEVTQTPSHQVTQMGQEVILRCVPISNHLYFYWYRQILGQKVEFLVSFYNNEISEKSEIFDDQFSVERPDGSNFTLKIRSTKLEDSAMYFCASMLQGASYEQYFGPGTRLTVT.

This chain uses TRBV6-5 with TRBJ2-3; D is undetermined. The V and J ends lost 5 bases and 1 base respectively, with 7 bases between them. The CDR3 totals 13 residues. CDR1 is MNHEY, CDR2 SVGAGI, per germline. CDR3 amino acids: CASSPTGTDTQYF. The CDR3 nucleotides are TGTGCCAGCAGTCCTACAGGCACAGATACGCAGTATTTT.

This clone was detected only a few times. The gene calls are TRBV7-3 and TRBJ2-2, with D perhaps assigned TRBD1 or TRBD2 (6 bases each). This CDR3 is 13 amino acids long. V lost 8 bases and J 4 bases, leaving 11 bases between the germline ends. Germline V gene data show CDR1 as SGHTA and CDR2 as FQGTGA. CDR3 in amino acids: CASRGLVTGELFF. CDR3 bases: TGTGCCAGCCGGGGGCTGGTCACCGGGGAGCTGTTTTTT.